This T cell receptor (beta chain) was sequenced during a study of vaccination and CD4 T cells after COVID-19. This clonotype was found a few times. The antigen remains unidentified. The CDR3 is 12 residues long. Germline V CDR1 and CDR2: DFQATT, SNEGSKA (reference sequence). Trimming stripped 0 bases from V and 6 bases from J, with 8 bases between. With the Oncomine TCR Beta short-read assay, DNA from cultured CD4+ T cells was sequenced. TCRdb processed the PCR reads anew with MiXCR; each CDR3 protein has one entry. The sample has about 11,000 distinct CDR3 sequences; approximately 64% are singletons. As for treatment: roughly nine-day PBMC culture with coronavirus spike peptide pools or control peptides (ViraFEST assay). For ViraFEST, peptide pools expanded antigen-specific T cells, after which the TCRs were sequenced. Peptide pools at approximately 10 ug/ml, together with 7.5 to 10 IU/ml IL-2, were added to cultures of about 2 million PBMCs per well.

The J gene is TRBJ1-1, the V gene TRBV20-1; unclear D gene. The origin of this receptor is a human donor who had recovered from COVID-19. Sequenced here: CD4+ T cells from blood, cultured in vitro, sampled before SARS-CoV-2 vaccination. CDR3 coding DNA: TGCAGTGCTAGAGATGACTTCTCTGAAGCTTTCTTT. Its translation: CSARDDFSEAFF.